These 20 T cell receptor beta chains were sequenced from one sample in a study of Ad26.COV2.S vaccination and SARS-CoV-2 variants. Here immunoSEQ multiplex PCR was the method, and the copy in TCRdb shows in-frame clones only, minus some. Among 300,000 to 400,000 clones listed, 90% to 95% were seen once. The sequences come from peripheral blood, collected after recovery from COVID-19. The receptors originated from a human donor who had recovered from COVID-19.

V and J are TRBV28 and TRBJ2-5; a possible D gene is TRBD2 (5 bases). From germline, CDR1 is MDHEN and CDR2 SYDVKM. Trimming took off 8 bases at V and 5 bases at J, with 12 bases between the two ends. The CDR3 contains 12 residues. DNA for the CDR3: TGTGCCAGCCGAGGCGGCGGGGAGACCCAGTACTTC. Translating it yields CASRGGGETQYF. Full variable domain (remainder filled in from reference TRBV28 and TRBJ2-5): DVKVTQSSRYLVKRTGEKVFLECVQDMDHENMFWYRQDPGLGLRLIYFSYDVKMKEKGDIPEGYSVSREKKERFSLILESASTNQTSMYLCASRGGGETQYFGPGTRLLVL.

This sequence joins TRBV9 and TRBJ2-1; the match to TRBD2 covers 15 bases. There are 18 residues in the CDR3. Per germline, CDR1 SGDLS and CDR2 YYNGEE. Trimming took 4 bases from V and 7 from J; bases not matched to a gene: 12. CDR3 nucleotide sequence: TGTGCCAGCAGCCTCGGACTAGCGGGGGGGATTCGTTTTAATGAGCAGTTCTTC. Its protein is CASSLGLAGGIRFNEQFF.

The chain recombines TRBV18 with TRBJ1-2, with D possibly TRBD1 on 6 matching bases. The CDR3 sequence is 13 residues long. Between the trimmed V and J ends, which lost 2 bases and 4 bases, there was a span of 8 bases. Germline-derived CDR1 and CDR2 are KGHSH and LQKENI. The CDR3 DNA is TGTGCCAGCTCACCAGGACAGAGCTATGGCTACACCTTC. Its protein product is CASSPGQSYGYTF.

The chain is built from TRBV9 and TRBJ2-1, with D perhaps matching TRBD2 (6 bases). V was shortened by 4 bases and J by 2 bases, with 19 bases between the two germline ends. The CDR3 extends over 17 amino acids. Germline CDR1 SGDLS, CDR2 YYNGEE. The CDR3, as DNA: TGTGCCAGCAGCCCCTATGGGGCGGGACGAACCTACAATGAGCAGTTCTTC. Translation: CASSPYGAGRTYNEQFF.

The chain links TRBV6-6 to TRBJ1-1; D ambiguous. V was trimmed by 4 bases and J by 9 bases, leaving 15 bases between them. CDR3 length: 13 amino acids. CDR1 is MNHNY, CDR2 SVGAGI, per germline (reference sequence). DNA for the CDR3: TGTGCCAGCAGTTCTTCACGACCGGCGAAAGCTTTCTTT. Translation: CASSSSRPAKAFF.

There are a few counts of this clone. The V call is TRBV27, the J call TRBJ1-6; perhaps TRBD1 as D (5 bases). The CDR3 covers 16 residues. CDR1 is MNHEY, CDR2 SMNVEV, per germline (reference sequence). The V and J ends lost 0 bases and 7 bases respectively, with 13 bases between them. CDR3 in amino acids: CASSLSGGTPNSPLHF. In DNA form, the CDR3 reads TGTGCCAGCAGTTTATCGGGAGGGACCCCCAATTCACCCCTCCACTTT.

This sequence joins TRBV3-1 (or the pseudogene TRBV3-2) and TRBJ1-1; no firm D call. CDR3 length equals 13 residues. The V end was cut by 1 base, the J end by 13 bases, with 16 bases between. Germline CDR1 and CDR2: LGHDT and YNNKEL (reference sequence). CDR3 bases: TGTGCCAGCAGCCAAGGTCCCCATCGTCACGGTTTCTTT. As protein: CASSQGPHRHGFF.

V and J are TRBV5-6 and TRBJ1-1, with D possibly being TRBD1 (5 bases). CDR3 length equals 13 residues. The germline V and J ends were trimmed by 6 bases and 1 base, with 10 bases remaining between them. Germline lookup yields CDR1 SGHDT and CDR2 YYEEEE. CDR3 loop: CASTTGPNTEAFF. In DNA form, the CDR3 reads TGTGCCAGCACGACGGGGCCGAACACTGAAGCTTTCTTT. The complete variable domain, with remaining parts taken from reference TRBV5-6 and TRBJ1-1, reads DAGVTQSPTHLIKTRGQQVTLRCSPKSGHDTVSWYQQALGQGPQFIFQYYEEEERQRGNFPDRFSGHQFPNYSSELNVNALLLGDSALYLCASTTGPNTEAFFGQGTRLTVV.

The chain carries TRBV7-6 and TRBJ2-1, with 9 bases identical to TRBD2. V trimming: 7 bases; J trimming: 2 bases; junction bases outside the gene matches: 6. This CDR3 has 15 amino acids. From germline, CDR1 is SGHVS and CDR2 FNYEAQ. CDR3 nucleotide sequence: TGTGCCAGCACCCGCGGGGGGGCCGCCTACAATGAGCAGTTCTTC. Protein sequence: CASTRGGAAYNEQFF.

The rearrangement joins TRBV25-1 to TRBJ1-2; perhaps TRBD1 as D (6 bases). Deletions cut 7 bases from V and 4 bases from J, with 13 bases between. The CDR3 is 13 amino acids. The germline V gene encodes CDR1 MGHDK and CDR2 SYGVNS. CDR3 sequence reads: CASKGDRSYGYTF. CDR3 in DNA: TGTGCCAGCAAGGGGGACCGTAGCTATGGCTACACCTTC.

This chain uses TRBV9 with TRBJ2-7, with D possibly matching TRBD1 (6 bases). The length of the CDR3 is 15 residues. Per the germline V gene, CDR1 is SGDLS and CDR2 is YYNGEE. The V end lost 4 bases, the J end lost 3 bases, and 17 bases lay between the germline ends. CDR3 sequence (DNA): TGTGCCAGCAGCATAGCGACAGGTCAGGTCTACGAGCAGTACTTC. This translates into CASSIATGQVYEQYF. Combining the CDR3 with reference TRBV9 and TRBJ2-7 gives the whole variable domain DSGVTQTPKHLITATGQRVTLRCSPRSGDLSVYWYQQSLDQGLQFLIQYYNGEERAKGNILERFSAQQFPDLHSELNLSSLELGDSALYFCASSIATGQVYEQYFGPGTRLTVT.

J is TRBJ1-4 and V is TRBV10-2; D is uncertain. The length of the CDR3 is 14 residues. V lost 2 bases and J 7 bases, leaving 11 bases between the germline ends. Germline-derived CDR1 and CDR2 are WSHSY and SAAADI. The CDR3: CASSEQGLSEKLFF. CDR3 in DNA: TGCGCCAGCAGTGAGCAAGGCTTGAGTGAAAAACTGTTTTTT.

V gene TRBV5-1 combines with J gene TRBJ1-2; TRBD1 might be the D (6 bases). Germline CDR1 SGHRS, CDR2 YFSETQ. CDR3 length: 14 amino acids. The V gene lost 7 bases and the J gene lost 2 bases, with 15 bases spanning the gap. CDR3: CASRGAGANYGYTF. DNA for the CDR3: TGCGCCAGCCGAGGGGCAGGGGCCAACTATGGCTACACCTTC.

The chain is built from TRBV7-6 and TRBJ1-6, with 8 positions matching TRBD1. Germline V gene data show CDR1 as SGHVS and CDR2 as FNYEAQ. The CDR3 length is 15 residues. V lost 5 bases and J lost 9; bases outside the gene matches: 9. This CDR3 reads CASSPRQGYGSPLHF. In DNA, the CDR3 is TGTGCCAGCAGCCCACGACAGGGGTATGGTTCACCCCTCCACTTT. Together with reference TRBV7-6 and TRBJ1-6, the CDR3 gives the full variable domain: GAGVSQSPRYKVTKRGQDVALRCDPISGHVSLYWYRQALGQGPEFLTYFNYEAQQDKSGLPNDRFSAERPEGSISTLTIQRTEQRDSAMYRCASSPRQGYGSPLHFGNGTRLTVT.

The chain is built from TRBV12-3 or TRBV12-4 and TRBJ1-2; no clear D gene. V lost 7 bases and J lost 2, with 11 bases in between. The CDR3 spans 13 residues. CDR3 sequence: CASTEVGNYGYTF. CDR3 nucleotides: TGTGCCAGCACCGAGGTCGGGAACTATGGCTACACCTTC.

The chain employs TRBV24-1 and TRBJ2-5, with D hard to call. The V and J ends lost 3 bases and 5 bases respectively, with 6 bases between them. This CDR3 contains 12 residues. Per germline, CDR1 KGHDR and CDR2 SFDVKD. CDR3 amino acids: CATSDNTETQYF. The CDR3 DNA reads TGTGCCACCAGTGATAATACGGAGACCCAGTACTTC.

J is TRBJ1-1 and V is TRBV5-1, with D possibly TRBD1 on 6 matching bases. From germline, CDR1 is SGHRS and CDR2 YFSETQ. This CDR3 region has 17 residues. V lost 4 bases, J lost 0 bases, and 19 bases lay in between. The CDR3 DNA reads as TGCGCCAGCAGCCCCCAGTTGGTACAGGGCATGAACACTGAAGCTTTCTTT. As protein: CASSPQLVQGMNTEAFF.

This CDR3 is CASVMGTNITYGYTF. CDR3 DNA: TGTGCCAGCGTAATGGGCACGAACATAACCTATGGCTACACCTTC. This chain links TRBV7-9 with TRBJ1-2; D gene uncertain. The CDR3 contains 15 residues. Deletions cut 8 bases from V and 4 bases from J, with 20 bases between. The germline gives CDR1 SEHNR, CDR2 FQNEAQ (reference sequence). Full variable domain (missing parts from reference TRBV7-9 and TRBJ1-2): DTGVSQNPRHKITKRGQNVTFRCDPISEHNRLYWYRQTLGQGPEFLTYFQNEAQLEKSRLLSDRFSAERPKGSFSTLEIQRTEQGDSAMYLCASVMGTNITYGYTFGSGTRLTVV.

The rearrangement joins TRBV20-1 to TRBJ2-3; 9 bases fit TRBD2. Germline trimming cut 3 bases from V and 2 bases from J; bases unmatched to any gene: 6. The CDR3 has 15 residues. The germline gives CDR1 DFQATT, CDR2 SNEGSKA (reference sequence). DNA of the CDR3: TGCAGTGCTAGTGCCAGCGGGGGGTTCACAGATACGCAGTATTTT. Translation gives CSASASGGFTDTQYF.

The chain couples TRBV7-9 to TRBJ1-2; weak D call: TRBD1 (5 bases). Trimming took 5 bases from V and 5 from J, leaving 21 bases between them. This CDR3 comprises 16 residues. The germline V gene encodes CDR1 SEHNR and CDR2 FQNEAQ (reference sequence). For the CDR3, the DNA is TGTGCCAGCAGCACAAGCCTCACCGGGACGGGATATGGCTACACCTTC. The encoded protein is CASSTSLTGTGYGYTF.